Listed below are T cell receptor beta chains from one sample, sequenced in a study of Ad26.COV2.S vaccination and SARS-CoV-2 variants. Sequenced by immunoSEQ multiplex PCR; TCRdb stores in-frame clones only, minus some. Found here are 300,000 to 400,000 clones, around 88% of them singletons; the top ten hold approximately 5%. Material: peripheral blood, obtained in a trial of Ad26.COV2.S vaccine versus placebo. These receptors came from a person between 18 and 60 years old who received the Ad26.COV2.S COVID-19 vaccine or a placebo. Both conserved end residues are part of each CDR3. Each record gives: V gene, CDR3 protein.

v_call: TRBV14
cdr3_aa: CASSPTRDRGVPWETQYF

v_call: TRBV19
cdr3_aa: CASSTGTVAYEQYF

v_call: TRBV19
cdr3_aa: CASSKDRDTEAFF

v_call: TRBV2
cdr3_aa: CASIRDRGGNQPQHF

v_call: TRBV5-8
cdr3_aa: CASTRLAGAETQYF

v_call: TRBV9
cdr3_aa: CASSGGGAGGELFF

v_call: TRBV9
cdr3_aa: CASSVATGGSLDGYTF

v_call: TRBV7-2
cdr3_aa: CASSLRAETAVPPPLHF

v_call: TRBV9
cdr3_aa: CASSVEDRVPHGYTF

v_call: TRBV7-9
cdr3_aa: CASSTGRSSGYTF

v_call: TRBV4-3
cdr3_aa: CASSQDKGGEQYF

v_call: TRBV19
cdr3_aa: CASTDHRRQGAYGYTF

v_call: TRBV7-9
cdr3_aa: CASSGGGSHQPQHF

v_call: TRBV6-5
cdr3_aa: CASSYSGGIYNSPLHF

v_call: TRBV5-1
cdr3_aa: CASRSTGDGNTIYF

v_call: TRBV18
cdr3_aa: CASCHSGASIEKLFF

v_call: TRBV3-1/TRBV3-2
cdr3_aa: CASSSRETPYEQYF

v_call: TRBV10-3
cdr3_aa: CAISESGQVFSYEQYF

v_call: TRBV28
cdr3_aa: CASSSYPGQGATNQPQHF

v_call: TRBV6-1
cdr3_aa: CASSDDGWGNEKLFF

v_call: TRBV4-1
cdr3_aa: CASSQGTQYEQYF

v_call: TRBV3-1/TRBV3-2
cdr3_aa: CASSQGGGNTIYF

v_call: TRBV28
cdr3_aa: CACRDSGYNEQFF

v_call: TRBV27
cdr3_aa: CASSFGQGGDSPLHF

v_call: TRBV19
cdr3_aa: CASSPRRDRQDTEAFF

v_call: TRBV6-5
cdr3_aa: CASGTAGGELFF

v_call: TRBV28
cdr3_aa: CASSLKLSGFSSYEQYF

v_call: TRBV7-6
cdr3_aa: CASSSGQNGELFF

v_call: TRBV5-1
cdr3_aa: CASSSSGTGLEKLFF

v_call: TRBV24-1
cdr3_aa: CATQEGAGTEAFF

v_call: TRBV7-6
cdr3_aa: CASSLDPEGAITYEQYF

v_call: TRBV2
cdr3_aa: CASRQGWMADTQYF

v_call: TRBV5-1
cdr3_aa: CASSLVTETYEQYF

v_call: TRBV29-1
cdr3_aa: CSATNDWVGDTQYF

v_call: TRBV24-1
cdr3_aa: CATSDQGTSGNLRGTDTQYF

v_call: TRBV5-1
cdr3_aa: CASSLKGDTFIRRDEQYF

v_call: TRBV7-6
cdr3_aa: CASSLGQGAYNEQFF

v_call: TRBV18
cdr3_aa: CASSARQGGTEAFF

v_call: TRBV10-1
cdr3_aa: CASSGDASSYNEQFF

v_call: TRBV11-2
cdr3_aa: CASSLQGWATEAFF

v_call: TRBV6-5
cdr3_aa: CASSTDTGELFF

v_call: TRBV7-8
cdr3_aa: CASSSPGIQYF

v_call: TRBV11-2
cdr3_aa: CASSLGWGPPVANEQFF

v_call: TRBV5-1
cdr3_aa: CASSLGRDGDTQYF

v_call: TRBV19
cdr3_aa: CASSMGTENQPQHF

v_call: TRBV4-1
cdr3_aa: CASSQVSSQYGYTF

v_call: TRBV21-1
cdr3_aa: CASSKALRAFFPGTPTSSYNEQFF

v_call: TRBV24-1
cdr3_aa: CATSDSGRSNEQFF

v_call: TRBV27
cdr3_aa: CASSSLSLTGELFF

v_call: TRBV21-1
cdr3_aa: CASSTYLGGYAKNIQYF